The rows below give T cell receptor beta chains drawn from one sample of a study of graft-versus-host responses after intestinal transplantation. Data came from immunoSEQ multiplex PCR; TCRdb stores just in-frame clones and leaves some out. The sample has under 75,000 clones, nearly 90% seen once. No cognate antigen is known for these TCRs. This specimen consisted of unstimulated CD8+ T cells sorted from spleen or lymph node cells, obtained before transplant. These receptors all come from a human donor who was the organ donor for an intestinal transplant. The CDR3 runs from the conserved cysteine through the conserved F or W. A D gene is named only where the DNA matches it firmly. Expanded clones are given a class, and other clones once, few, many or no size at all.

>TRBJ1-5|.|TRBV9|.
CASSVGGGNQPQHF
TGTGCCAGCAGCGTAGGGGGCGGCAATCAGCCCCAGCATTTT
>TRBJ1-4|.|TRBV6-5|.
CASRTVFRGKLFF
TGTGCTAGCAGAACCGTCTTCAGGGGCAAACTGTTTTTT
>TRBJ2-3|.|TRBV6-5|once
CASSGGDFTDTQYF
TGTGCCAGCAGCGGAGGGGACTTCACAGATACGCAGTATTTT
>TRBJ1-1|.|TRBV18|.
CASSVGGPNTEAFF
TGTGCCAGCTCGGTTGGAGGGCCCAACACTGAAGCTTTCTTT
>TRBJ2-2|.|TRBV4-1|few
CASSAGYTGELFF
TGCGCCAGCAGCGCGGGTTACACCGGGGAGCTGTTTTTT
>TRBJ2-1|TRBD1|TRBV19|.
CASSSAGQGDYNEQFF
TGTGCCAGTAGTAGCGCGGGACAGGGGGACTACAATGAGCAGTTCTTC
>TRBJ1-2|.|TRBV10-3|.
CAISRGGGYGYTF
TGTGCCATCTCCCGGGGGGGAGGCTATGGCTACACCTTC
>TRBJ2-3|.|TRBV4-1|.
CASSRAGTSQYF
TGCGCCAGCAGCCGGGCGGGGACTTCGCAGTATTTT
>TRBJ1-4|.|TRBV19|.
CASSTTRTDLNEKLFF
TGTGCCAGTAGTACTACTCGGACAGATCTTAATGAAAAACTGTTTTTT
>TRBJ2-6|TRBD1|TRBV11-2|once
CASSWDRLSGANVLTF
TGTGCCAGCAGCTGGGACAGGCTCTCTGGGGCCAACGTCCTGACTTTC
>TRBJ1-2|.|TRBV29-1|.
CSVYTSNYGYTF
TGCAGCGTTTACACCTCTAACTATGGCTACACCTTC
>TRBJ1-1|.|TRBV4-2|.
CASSQDSGVNTEAFF
TGTGCCAGCAGCCAAGATTCGGGAGTTAACACTGAAGCTTTCTTT
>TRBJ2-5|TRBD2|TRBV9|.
CASSVDPSGGVQETQYF
TGTGCCAGCAGCGTAGATCCTAGCGGGGGAGTCCAAGAGACCCAGTACTTC
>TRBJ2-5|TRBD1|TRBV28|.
CASSLGTGETQYF
TGTGCCAGCAGTTTGGGGACAGGGGAGACCCAGTACTTC
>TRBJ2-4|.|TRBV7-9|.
CASSRPGLQHF
TGTGCCAGCAGCCGACCGGGACTTCAACACTTC
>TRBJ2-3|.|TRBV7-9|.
CASSLRGGEDTQYF
TGTGCCAGCAGCTTAAGGGGGGGGGAAGATACGCAGTATTTT
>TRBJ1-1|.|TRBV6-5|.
CASSHYRASTTEAFF
TGTGCCAGCAGTCACTACAGGGCTTCGACCACTGAAGCTTTCTTT
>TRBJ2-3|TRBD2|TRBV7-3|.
CASSFGDYHTDTQYF
TGTGCCAGCAGCTTCGGGGACTATCACACAGATACGCAGTATTTT
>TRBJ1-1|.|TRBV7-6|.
CASSRTGGTEAFF
TGTGCCAGCAGCCGCACGGGGGGCACTGAAGCTTTCTTT
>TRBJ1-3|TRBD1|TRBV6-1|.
CASSVGQLSGNTIYF
TGTGCCAGCAGCGTGGGACAGCTCTCTGGAAACACCATATATTTT
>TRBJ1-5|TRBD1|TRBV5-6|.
CASSTGQADSNQPQHF
TGTGCCAGCAGCACGGGACAGGCTGATAGCAATCAGCCCCAGCATTTT
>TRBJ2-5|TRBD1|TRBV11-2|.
CASSYWTGFQETQYF
TGTGCCAGCAGCTACTGGACAGGATTCCAAGAGACCCAGTACTTC
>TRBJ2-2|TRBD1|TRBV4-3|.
CASSQISGGTGDTGELFF
TGCGCCAGCAGCCAAATCAGCGGAGGGACAGGGGACACCGGGGAGCTGTTTTTT
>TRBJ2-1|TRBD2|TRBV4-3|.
CASSHIAGAYNEQFF
TGCGCCAGCAGCCATATAGCGGGGGCATACAATGAGCAGTTCTTC
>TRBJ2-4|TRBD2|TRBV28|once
CASSPGGGIQYF
TGTGCCAGCAGCCCGGGAGGGGGCATTCAGTACTTC
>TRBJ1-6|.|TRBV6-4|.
CASSSSETNSPLHF
TGTGCCAGCAGTAGTTCGGAGACTAATTCACCCCTCCACTTT
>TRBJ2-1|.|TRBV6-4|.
CASSDEGSSYNEQFF
TGTGCCAGCAGTGACGAGGGCAGCTCCTACAATGAGCAGTTCTTC
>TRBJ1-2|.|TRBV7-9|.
CASIEYSSRGYTF
TGTGCCAGCATCGAGTACTCGTCGCGGGGCTACACCTTC
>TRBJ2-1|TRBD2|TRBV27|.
CASSESGGENEQFF
TGTGCCAGCAGTGAAAGCGGGGGGGAAAATGAGCAGTTCTTC
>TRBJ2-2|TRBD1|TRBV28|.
CASSSTDRTNTGELFF
TGTGCCAGCAGTTCGACGGACAGGACAAACACCGGGGAGCTGTTTTTT
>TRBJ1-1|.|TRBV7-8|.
CASSLAQGRTEAFF
TGTGCCAGCAGCTTAGCGCAGGGAAGGACTGAAGCTTTCTTT
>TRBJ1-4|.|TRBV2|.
CASNRGGAANEKLFF
TGTGCCAGCAATCGAGGAGGGGCAGCTAATGAAAAACTGTTTTTT
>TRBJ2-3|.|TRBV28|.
CASSLGRRTGASTDTQYF
TGTGCCAGCAGTTTAGGCCGGAGGACCGGCGCTAGCACAGATACGCAGTATTTT
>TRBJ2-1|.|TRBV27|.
CASSLGLTNYNEQFF
TGTGCCAGCAGTTTAGGGTTGACTAACTACAATGAGCAGTTCTTC
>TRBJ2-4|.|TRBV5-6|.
CASSSHRVPWTKNIQYF
TGTGCCAGCAGCAGTCACCGGGTCCCCTGGACCAAAAACATTCAGTACTTC
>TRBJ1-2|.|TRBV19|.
CASRYEVGYTF
TGTGCCAGTAGGTACGAGGTTGGCTACACCTTC
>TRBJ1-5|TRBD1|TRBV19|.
CASSLGQGSAGYQPQHF
TGTGCCAGTAGTCTAGGACAGGGCTCGGCTGGGTATCAGCCCCAGCATTTT
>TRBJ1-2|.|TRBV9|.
CASSPLYGYTF
TGTGCCAGCAGCCCCCTCTATGGCTACACCTTC
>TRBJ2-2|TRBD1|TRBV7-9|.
CASSQTGPSTGELFF
TGTGCCAGCAGCCAGACAGGGCCCAGCACCGGGGAGCTGTTTTTT
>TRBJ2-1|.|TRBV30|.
CAWSPGLDEQFF
TGTGCCTGGAGTCCAGGGTTAGATGAGCAGTTCTTC
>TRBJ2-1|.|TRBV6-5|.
CASSTRGRGLNEQFF
TGTGCCAGCAGTACCCGGGGGCGGGGGTTAAATGAGCAGTTCTTC
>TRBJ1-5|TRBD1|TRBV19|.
CASSPDRVSYQPQHF
TGTGCCAGTAGTCCTGACAGGGTTTCCTATCAGCCCCAGCATTTT
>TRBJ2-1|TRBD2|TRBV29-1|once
CSVESFETGGLSYNEQFF
TGCAGCGTTGAATCTTTTGAGACGGGGGGACTCTCCTACAATGAGCAGTTCTTC
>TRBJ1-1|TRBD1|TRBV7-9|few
CASSWTGVEAFF
TGTGCCAGCAGTTGGACAGGGGTTGAAGCTTTCTTT
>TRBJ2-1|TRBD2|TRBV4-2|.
CASSLQTSGGDPYNEQFF
TGTGCCAGCAGCCTTCAGACTAGCGGGGGGGATCCTTACAATGAGCAGTTCTTC